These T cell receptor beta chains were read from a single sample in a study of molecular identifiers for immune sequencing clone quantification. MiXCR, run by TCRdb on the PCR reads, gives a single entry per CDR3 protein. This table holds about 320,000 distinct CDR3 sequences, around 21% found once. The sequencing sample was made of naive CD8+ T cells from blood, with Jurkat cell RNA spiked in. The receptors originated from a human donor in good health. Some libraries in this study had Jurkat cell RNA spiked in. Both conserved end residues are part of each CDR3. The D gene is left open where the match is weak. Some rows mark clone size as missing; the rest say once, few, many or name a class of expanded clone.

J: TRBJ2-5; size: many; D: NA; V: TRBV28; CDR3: CASSPSRYSAAQYF; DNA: TGTGCCAGCAGCCCAAGTCGGTACAGTGCGGCCCAGTACTTC
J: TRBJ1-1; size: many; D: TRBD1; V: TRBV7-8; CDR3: CASSLAGGLGTEAFF; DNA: TGTGCCAGCAGCCTGGCAGGGGGCCTGGGCACTGAAGCTTTCTTT
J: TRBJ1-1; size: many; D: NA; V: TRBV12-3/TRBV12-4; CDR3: CASMIGNTEAFF; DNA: TGTGCCAGCATGATAGGGAACACTGAAGCTTTCTTT
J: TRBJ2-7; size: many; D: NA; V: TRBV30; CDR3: CAWSIDSRPYEQYF; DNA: TGTGCCTGGAGTATCGACAGTAGGCCCTACGAGCAGTACTTC
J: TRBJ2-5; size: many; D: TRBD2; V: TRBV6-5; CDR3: CASSYVAGGLETQYF; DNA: TGTGCCAGCAGTTACGTAGCGGGGGGATTGGAGACCCAGTACTTC
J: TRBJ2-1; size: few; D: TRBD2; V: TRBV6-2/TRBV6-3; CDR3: CASSPGLAGVAYNEQFF; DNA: TGTGCCAGCAGTCCCGGACTAGCGGGAGTGGCCTACAATGAGCAGTTCTTC
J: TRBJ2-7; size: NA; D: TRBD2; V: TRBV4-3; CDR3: CASSQDRLAGGSYEQYF; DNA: TGCGCCAGCAGCCAAGATCGGCTAGCGGGAGGCTCGTACGAGCAGTACTTC
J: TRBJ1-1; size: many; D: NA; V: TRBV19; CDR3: CASSPRGLGITTEAFF; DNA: TGTGCCAGTAGTCCCAGGGGTTTGGGGATCACCACTGAAGCTTTCTTT
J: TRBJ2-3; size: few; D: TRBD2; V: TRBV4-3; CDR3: CASSQGTSGYTQYF; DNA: TGCGCCAGCAGCCAAGGGACTAGCGGTTATACGCAGTATTTT
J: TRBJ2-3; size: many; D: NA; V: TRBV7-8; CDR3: CASSLEVSDTQYF; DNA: TGTGCCAGCAGCCTCGAGGTTTCAGATACGCAGTATTTT
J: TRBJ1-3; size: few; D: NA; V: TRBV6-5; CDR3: CASNHCPETTLNSGNTIYF; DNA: TGTGCCAGCAATCATTGCCCCGAGACTACGCTCAACTCTGGAAACACCATATATTTT
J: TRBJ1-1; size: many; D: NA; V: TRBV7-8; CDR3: CASSSAGRTNTEAFF; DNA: TGTGCCAGCAGCTCTGCCGGACGGACGAACACTGAAGCTTTCTTT
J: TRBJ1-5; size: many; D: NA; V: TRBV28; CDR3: CASSVDGTPQHF; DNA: TGTGCCAGCAGTGTCGACGGTACGCCCCAGCATTTT
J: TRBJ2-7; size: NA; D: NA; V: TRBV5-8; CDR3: CASSLRQGGVEQYF; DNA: TGTGCCAGCAGCCTGCGCCAGGGGGGCGTTGAGCAGTACTTC
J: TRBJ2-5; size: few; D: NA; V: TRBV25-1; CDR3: CASSEAGPMDSQETQYF; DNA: TGTGCCAGCAGTGAGGCGGGGCCAATGGATTCACAAGAGACCCAGTACTTC
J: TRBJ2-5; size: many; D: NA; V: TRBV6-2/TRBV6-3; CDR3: CASSYDLGPQYF; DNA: TGTGCCAGCAGTTATGACTTGGGGCCCCAGTACTTC
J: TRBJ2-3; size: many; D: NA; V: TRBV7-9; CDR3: CASSLAVTTDTQYF; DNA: TGTGCCAGCAGCTTAGCGGTTACCACAGATACGCAGTATTTT
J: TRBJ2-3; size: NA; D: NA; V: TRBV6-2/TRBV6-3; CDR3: CASTQNTDTQYF; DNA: TGTGCCAGCACCCAGAACACAGATACGCAGTATTTT
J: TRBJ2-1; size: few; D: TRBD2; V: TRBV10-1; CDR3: CASSAASGSSYNEQFF; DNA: TGCGCCAGCAGTGCGGCTAGCGGGAGCTCCTACAATGAGCAGTTCTTC
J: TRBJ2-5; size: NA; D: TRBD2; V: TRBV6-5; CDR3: CASSYSGLAMGTQYF; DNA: TGTGCCAGCAGTTACTCGGGACTAGCGATGGGGACCCAGTACTTC
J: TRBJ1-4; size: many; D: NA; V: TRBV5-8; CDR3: CASSYRDIENEKLFF; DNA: TGTGCCAGCAGCTACAGGGACATCGAAAATGAAAAACTGTTTTTT
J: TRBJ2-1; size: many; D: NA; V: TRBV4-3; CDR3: CASSQDSGTYNEQFF; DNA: TGCGCCAGCAGCCAAGATTCAGGGACCTACAATGAGCAGTTCTTC
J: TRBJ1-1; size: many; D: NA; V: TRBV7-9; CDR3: CASSPPTVSNTEAFF; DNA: TGTGCCAGCAGCCCCCCTACGGTTTCGAACACTGAAGCTTTCTTT
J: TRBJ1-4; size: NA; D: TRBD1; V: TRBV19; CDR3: CASSIWTGLNEKLFF; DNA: TGTGCCAGTAGTATCTGGACAGGGCTAAACGAAAAACTGTTTTTT
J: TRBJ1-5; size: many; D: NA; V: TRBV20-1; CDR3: CSASTGYNQPQHF; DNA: TGCAGTGCTAGTACGGGGTACAATCAGCCCCAGCATTTT
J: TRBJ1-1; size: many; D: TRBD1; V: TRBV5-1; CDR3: CASNRGTEAFF; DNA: TGCGCCAGCAACAGGGGCACTGAAGCTTTCTTT
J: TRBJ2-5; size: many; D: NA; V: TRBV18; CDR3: CASSPGRTDQETQYF; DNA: TGTGCCAGCTCACCCGGGCGGACCGACCAAGAGACCCAGTACTTC
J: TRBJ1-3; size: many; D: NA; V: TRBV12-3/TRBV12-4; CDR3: CASSPGISGNTIYF; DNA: TGTGCCAGCAGCCCGGGAATCTCTGGAAACACCATATATTTT
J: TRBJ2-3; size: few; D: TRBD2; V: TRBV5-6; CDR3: CASSDSSGGLQYF; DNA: TGTGCCAGCAGCGACTCTAGCGGGGGCCTGCAGTATTTT
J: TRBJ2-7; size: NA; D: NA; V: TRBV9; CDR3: CASSVEATSPYEQYF; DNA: TGTGCCAGCAGCGTAGAGGCAACTTCCCCCTACGAGCAGTACTTC
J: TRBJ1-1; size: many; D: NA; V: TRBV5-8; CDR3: CASSNNDGPRDPEAFF; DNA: TGTGCCAGCAGTAATAATGACGGTCCCAGGGACCCTGAAGCTTTCTTT
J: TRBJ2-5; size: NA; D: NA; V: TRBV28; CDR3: CASSLSTAGIRQTQYF; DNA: TGTGCCAGCAGTTTATCCACAGCAGGGATTAGACAGACCCAGTACTTC
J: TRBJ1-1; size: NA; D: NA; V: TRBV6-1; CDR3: CASSESWSGENTEAFF; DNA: TGTGCCAGCAGTGAATCTTGGTCAGGGGAGAACACTGAAGCTTTCTTT
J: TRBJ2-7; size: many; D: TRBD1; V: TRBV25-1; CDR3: CASRGTASYEQYF; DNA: TGTGCCAGCAGGGGGACAGCCTCCTACGAGCAGTACTTC
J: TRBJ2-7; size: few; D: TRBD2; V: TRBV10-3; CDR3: CAISESASGGVYEQYF; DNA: TGTGCCATCAGTGAGTCAGCTAGCGGGGGAGTGTACGAGCAGTACTTC
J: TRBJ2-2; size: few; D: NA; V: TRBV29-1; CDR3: CSVYTGELFF; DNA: TGCAGCGTATACACCGGGGAGCTGTTTTTT
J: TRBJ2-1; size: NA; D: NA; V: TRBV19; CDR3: CASSPGARSYGQFF; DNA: TGTGCCAGTAGTCCGGGGGCTCGATCCTACGGGCAGTTCTTC
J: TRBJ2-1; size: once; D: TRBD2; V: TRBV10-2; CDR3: CAGSETAGGVGGQFF; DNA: TGCGCCGGCAGTGAGACAGCGGGGGGGGTCGGCGGGCAGTTCTTC
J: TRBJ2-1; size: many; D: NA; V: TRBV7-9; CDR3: CASSQAGTSSYNEQFF; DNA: TGTGCCAGCAGCCAGGCGGGGACTTCCTCCTACAATGAGCAGTTCTTC
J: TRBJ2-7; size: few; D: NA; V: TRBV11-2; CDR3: CASSYPGNHYEQYF; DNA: TGTGCCAGCAGTTATCCAGGGAATCACTACGAGCAGTACTTC
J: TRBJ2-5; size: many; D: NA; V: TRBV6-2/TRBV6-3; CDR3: CASSWAETQYF; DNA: TGTGCCAGCAGTTGGGCGGAGACCCAGTACTTC
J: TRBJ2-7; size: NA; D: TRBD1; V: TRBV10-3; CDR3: CAISESGDRGHEQYF; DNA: TGTGCCATCAGTGAGTCTGGAGACAGGGGTCACGAGCAGTACTTC
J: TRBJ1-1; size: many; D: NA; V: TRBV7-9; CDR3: CASIVVGGDTEAFF; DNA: TGTGCCAGCATCGTGGTTGGAGGGGACACTGAAGCTTTCTTT
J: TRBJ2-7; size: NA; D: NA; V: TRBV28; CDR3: CASSLSNPYEQYF; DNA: TGTGCCAGCAGTTTATCGAACCCCTACGAGCAGTACTTC
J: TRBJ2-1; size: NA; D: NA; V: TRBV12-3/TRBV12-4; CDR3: CASSSKWGVDEQFF; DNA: TGTGCCAGCAGTTCCAAGTGGGGGGTCGATGAGCAGTTCTTC
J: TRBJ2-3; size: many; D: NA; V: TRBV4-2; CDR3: CASSQDQGDTQYF; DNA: TGTGCCAGCAGCCAAGATCAGGGAGATACGCAGTATTTT
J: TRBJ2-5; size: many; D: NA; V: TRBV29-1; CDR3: CSVEQGRETQYF; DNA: TGCAGCGTTGAACAGGGACGAGAGACCCAGTACTTC
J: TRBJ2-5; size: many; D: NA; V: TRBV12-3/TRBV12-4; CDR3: CASRGDAESAQYF; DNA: TGTGCCAGCAGGGGGGACGCGGAATCGGCCCAGTACTTC
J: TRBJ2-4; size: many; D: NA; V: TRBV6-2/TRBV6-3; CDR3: CASSYDGGRDIQYF; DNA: TGTGCCAGCAGTTACGACGGGGGCAGGGACATTCAGTACTTC
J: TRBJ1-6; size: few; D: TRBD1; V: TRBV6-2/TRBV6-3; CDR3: CASSPTRDRGLSPLHF; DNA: TGTGCCAGCAGTCCCACCCGGGACAGGGGGCTTTCACCCCTCCACTTT